A single sample is the source of the 18 T cell receptor beta chains below, sequenced in a study of OX40 agonist ivuxolimab in advanced cancers. Sequenced by immunoSEQ multiplex PCR; TCRdb stores in-frame clones only, minus some. The sample includes some 73,000 clones, 75% to 90% seen only once; the top ten take roughly 9.8%. The sample here was CD4+ or CD8+ T cells sorted from blood, taken in a trial of the OX40 agonist ivuxolimab. The receptors derive from an adult with an advanced solid tumor such as melanoma, head and neck, liver or kidney cancer.

Points on this clone: Other DNA sequences within the sample encode an identical CDR3. J is TRBJ2-7 and V is TRBV4-1; D is unresolved. The CDR3 consists of 13 residues. Trimming took 1 base from V and 1 from J, leaving 5 bases between them. CDR1 is MGHRA, CDR2 YSYEKL, per germline. CDR3 in amino acids: CASSQGGSYEQYF. The CDR3 bases are TGCGCCAGCAGCCAAGGCGGTTCCTACGAGCAGTACTTC.

V is TRBV4-1 and J is TRBJ1-4, with TRBD1 matching 8 bases. CDR3 size: 14 residues. Germline-derived CDR1 and CDR2 are MGHRA and YSYEKL. The J segment lost 7 bases and the V segment lost 1 base, leaving 2 bases of the junction unmatched. CDR3 nucleotide sequence: TGCGCCAGCAGCCAAGGACAGGGGTTTGAAAAACTGTTTTTT. Its protein product is CASSQGQGFEKLFF.

V usage is TRBV4-1 and J usage is TRBJ2-7; 7 bases fit TRBD1. This CDR3 is 16 amino acids long. CDR1 is MGHRA, CDR2 YSYEKL, per germline. Germline trimming cut 0 bases from V and 0 bases from J; bases unmatched to any gene: 5. CDR3 bases: TGCGCCAGCAGCCAAGAACCCCCAGGGGGCTCCTACGAGCAGTACTTC. This sequence encodes CASSQEPPGGSYEQYF.

The V call is TRBV12-1, the J call TRBJ1-5; the D call in the table, TRBD1, was not verified against the DNA. TRBV12-1 is a pseudogene. There are 14 residues in the CDR3. In DNA, the CDR3 is TGTGCCAGCAGCTCCCGACAGTGCTTGCAGCCCCAGCATTTT. This codes for CASSSRQCLQPQHF.

The genes are TRBV5-6 and TRBJ2-5, with 9 nucleotides matching TRBD2. The germline gives CDR1 SGHDT, CDR2 YYEEEE. With 4 bases clipped from V and 7 bases from J, the junction kept 11 bases outside the gene matches. The CDR3 runs 15 residues. The CDR3 sequence: CASSPWGSGGRTQYF. CDR3 DNA sequence: TGTGCCAGCAGCCCCTGGGGTAGCGGGGGTCGGACCCAGTACTTC.

The chain has TRBV28 and TRBJ2-2; 7 nucleotides line up with TRBD2. V was pared by 3 bases and J by 2 bases, with 6 bases of the junction left unmatched. The CDR3 is 16 amino acids. Germline V CDR1 and CDR2: MDHEN, SYDVKM. The CDR3 is CASSFLAGVNTGELFF. Here the CDR3 DNA reads TGTGCCAGCAGTTTTCTCGCGGGAGTCAACACCGGGGAGCTGTTTTTT.

This chain uses TRBV13 with TRBJ2-5, with TRBD1 matching 10 bases. From germline, CDR1 is PRHDT and CDR2 FYEKMQ (reference sequence). The CDR3 sequence is 15 residues long. Losses at the gene ends were 4 bases for V and 5 bases for J; bases not matched to a gene: 7. CDR3 region: CASSSRDRGRETQYF. As DNA, the CDR3 is TGTGCCAGCAGCTCGAGGGACAGGGGTAGGGAGACCCAGTACTTC.

The V call is TRBV6-1, the J call TRBJ2-3, with TRBD1 matching over 11 bases. After removal of 7 bases from V and 5 bases from J, the junction contained 8 bases not matched to a gene. The V gene's germline CDR1 is MNHNS and CDR2 SASEGT. This CDR3 has 15 residues. CDR3 protein: CASTRGQGARDTQYF. Written as DNA, the CDR3 is TGTGCCAGCACCCGAGGACAGGGGGCTCGAGATACGCAGTATTTT.

The genes are TRBV27 and TRBJ2-7; 7 bases line up with TRBD1. The germline gives CDR1 MNHEY, CDR2 SMNVEV (reference sequence). The length of the CDR3 is 15 residues. With V trimmed by 5 bases and J by 5 bases, 12 bases remained unmatched. This CDR3 reads CASSLQTGHLNEQYF. Written as DNA, the CDR3 is TGTGCCAGCAGTCTCCAGACAGGGCACTTAAACGAGCAGTACTTC.

J is TRBJ2-7 and V is TRBV19, with TRBD1 matching 9 bases. CDR1 and CDR2 (germline): LNHDA, SQIVND (reference sequence). Unmatched junction bases numbered 6, after V lost 6 bases and J lost 3 bases. The CDR3 runs to 14 residues. This CDR3 is CASSRTGVGYEQYF. The DNA for the CDR3 is TGTGCCAGTAGCCGGACAGGGGTTGGCTACGAGCAGTACTTC. Looking up the rest from reference TRBV19 and TRBJ2-7 gives the full variable domain: DGGITQSPKYLFRKEGQNVTLSCEQNLNHDAMYWYRQDPGQGLRLIYYSQIVNDFQKGDIAEGYSVSREKKESFPLTVTSAQKNPTAFYLCASSRTGVGYEQYFGPGTRLTVT.

The chain couples TRBV14 to TRBJ2-5; 7 nucleotides match TRBD1. Losses at the gene ends were 6 bases for V and 2 bases for J; bases not matched to a gene: 3. The CDR3 consists of 13 residues. From germline, CDR1 is SGHDN and CDR2 FVKESK. The CDR3 is CASRSTGQETQYF. DNA of the CDR3: TGTGCCAGCAGGTCGACAGGGCAAGAGACCCAGTACTTC.

The chain links TRBV15 to TRBJ2-4; D is perhaps TRBD1 or TRBD2 (5 bases each). The CDR3 contains 14 residues. Germline V gene sequence: CDR1 LNHNV, CDR2 YYDKDF (reference sequence). Between the trimmed V and J ends, which lost 10 bases and 0 bases, there was a span of 13 bases. This chain's CDR3 is CAIGGTRAKNIQYF. The CDR3 nucleotides are TGTGCCATCGGTGGGACCAGAGCCAAAAACATTCAGTACTTC. The whole variable domain, remainder taken from reference TRBV15 and TRBJ2-4, is DAMVIQNPRYQVTQFGKPVTLSCSQTLNHNVMYWYQQKSSQAPKLLFHYYDKDFNNEADTPDNFQSRRPNTSFCFLDIRSPGLGDTAMYLCAIGGTRAKNIQYFGAGTRLSVL.

The genes are TRBV27 and TRBJ2-7, with 7 bases matching TRBD1. The CDR3 spans 12 residues. With 6 bases clipped from V and 6 bases from J, the junction kept 5 bases outside the gene matches. In germline, CDR1 is MNHEY, CDR2 SMNVEV (reference sequence). The CDR3 loop reads CASSLAGGEQYF. CDR3 DNA: TGTGCCAGCAGCCTGGCAGGGGGCGAGCAGTACTTC.

The chain is built from TRBV7-6 and TRBJ2-7, with 7 positions matching TRBD1. CDR3 length: 15 residues. Per germline, CDR1 SGHVS and CDR2 FNYEAQ. V lost 6 bases, J lost 0 bases, and 8 bases stayed unmatched. The CDR3 spells CASSRGGSSSYEQYF. The CDR3 nucleotides read TGTGCCAGCAGTAGAGGGGGCTCAAGCTCCTACGAGCAGTACTTC.

The rearrangement uses TRBV27 and TRBJ2-1; D remains unclear. The CDR3 is 11 residues long. V lost 2 bases, J lost 9 bases, and 5 bases lay in between. From germline, CDR1 is MNHEY and CDR2 SMNVEV (reference sequence). The CDR3 coding sequence is TGTGCCAGCAGTTTAGGCAGTGAGCAGTTCTTC. Translated: CASSLGSEQFF.

The chain joins TRBV27 to TRBJ2-3; D tentatively reads TRBD1 or TRBD2 (5 bases each). Trimming took off 3 bases at V and 9 bases at J, with 10 bases between the two ends. The CDR3 has 12 amino acids. Germline lookup yields CDR1 MNHEY and CDR2 SMNVEV (reference sequence). CDR3 nucleotides: TGTGCCAGCAGTTTCGAGGGGTGGACGCAGTATTTT. It is translated as CASSFEGWTQYF.

This clone was counted a few times. The chain employs TRBV11-3 and TRBJ1-4, with TRBD1 as a possible D gene (6 bases). V was clipped by 6 bases and J by 3 bases, with 11 bases between them. This CDR3 is built from 14 residues. Germline CDR1 reads SGHNT; CDR2 reads YENEEA. The CDR3 DNA reads as TGTGCCAGCAGACTACAGGGTCCTAATGAAAAACTGTTTTTT. Amino acids: CASRLQGPNEKLFF.

CDR3 protein: CASSLYGREAEAFF. The CDR3 DNA reads as TGTGCCAGCAGCTTATATGGCAGGGAGGCTGAAGCTTTCTTT. The chain couples TRBV7-9 to TRBJ1-1; maybe TRBD1 (5 bases). Trimming took 2 bases from V and 6 from J, leaving 13 bases between them. CDR1 SEHNR and CDR2 FQNEAQ come from the germline V gene (reference sequence). The CDR3 extends over 14 amino acids.